This T cell receptor (beta chain) was sequenced during a study of T cell responses to AZD1222 COVID-19 vaccine. Regarding the study as a whole: Mostly white British, mostly female donors; authors suggested clonal diversity may be underestimated. Only a handful of AZD1222 recipients, more than 5 in all, had baseline seropositivity. Spike as a whole was targeted by vaccine-associated CD4 TCRs, dominant at 160-218 and 743-854.

The CDR3 length is 14 residues. CDR1 LNHDA and CDR2 SQIVND come from the germline V gene (reference sequence). Trimming took 5 bases from V and 5 from J; bases not matched to a gene: 5. TCRdb's copy holds only in-frame clones and misses some; the assay was immunoSEQ multiplex PCR. The profile shows roughly 48,000 clones, approximately 91% of them singletons. Investigators merged groups given second doses at roughly 4 or roughly 12 weeks. As regards this clone: Its antigen is currently unknown.

The sample in question was peripheral blood, obtained 28 days after the second AZD1222 dose. The V call is TRBV19, the J call TRBJ2-7, with TRBD1 matching 11 bases. The receptor was derived from an adult who received the AZD1222 COVID-19 vaccine. CDR3 sequence: CASSPRTGGDEQYF. The CDR3 DNA reads TGTGCCAGTAGTCCGCGGACAGGGGGCGACGAGCAGTACTTC. Variable domain in full (rest from reference TRBV19 and TRBJ2-7): DGGITQSPKYLFRKEGQNVTLSCEQNLNHDAMYWYRQDPGQGLRLIYYSQIVNDFQKGDIAEGYSVSREKKESFPLTVTSAQKNPTAFYLCASSPRTGGDEQYFGPGTRLTVT.